These T cell receptor beta chains were read from a single sample in a study of shared clonotypes between healthy human individuals. Sequencing used immunoSEQ multiplex PCR; TCRdb keeps in-frame clones, though not all of them. The repertoire holds hundreds of thousands of clones, with 85% to 95% as singletons. Material for sequencing was naive CD8+ T cells sorted from blood. These receptors were taken from a woman in her 30s in good health. Both conserved end residues are part of each CDR3. The D gene is left open where the match is weak. Some rows have no size entry. The others give once, few or many, or a class for an expanded clone.

j_gene: TRBJ1-5; d_gene: .; abundance: .; v_gene: TRBV6-6; CDR3aa: CASRYEGDLGQPQHF; CDR3nt: TGTGCCAGCAGGTATGAGGGGGATTTGGGACAGCCCCAGCATTTT
j_gene: TRBJ1-1; d_gene: TRBD1; abundance: .; v_gene: TRBV27; CDR3aa: CASSMTGLNTEAFF; CDR3nt: TGTGCCAGCAGCATGACAGGGCTGAACACTGAAGCTTTCTTT
j_gene: TRBJ2-7; d_gene: TRBD2; abundance: .; v_gene: TRBV4-2; CDR3aa: CASSQDYSGGYEQYF; CDR3nt: TGTGCCAGCAGCCAAGATTACAGCGGGGGGTACGAGCAGTACTTC
j_gene: TRBJ1-1; d_gene: .; abundance: .; v_gene: TRBV19; CDR3aa: CASKGDMDTEAFF; CDR3nt: TGTGCCAGTAAGGGGGACATGGACACTGAAGCTTTCTTT
j_gene: TRBJ2-5; d_gene: .; abundance: once; v_gene: TRBV11-2; CDR3aa: CASSLEWETQYF; CDR3nt: TGTGCCAGCAGCTTAGAATGGGAGACCCAGTACTTC
j_gene: TRBJ1-1; d_gene: .; abundance: once; v_gene: TRBV19; CDR3aa: CASSPPKGGVTEAFF; CDR3nt: TGTGCCAGTAGTCCCCCAAAGGGAGGCGTCACTGAAGCTTTCTTT
j_gene: TRBJ1-1; d_gene: .; abundance: .; v_gene: TRBV13; CDR3aa: CASSTAWGDTEAFF; CDR3nt: TGTGCCAGCAGCACCGCCTGGGGGGACACTGAAGCTTTCTTT
j_gene: TRBJ1-1; d_gene: TRBD1; abundance: .; v_gene: TRBV7-9; CDR3aa: CASSSGQGHTEAFF; CDR3nt: TGTGCCAGCAGCTCGGGACAGGGACACACTGAAGCTTTCTTT
j_gene: TRBJ2-3; d_gene: TRBD2; abundance: .; v_gene: TRBV10-3; CDR3aa: CAIARLAGYTDTQYF; CDR3nt: TGTGCCATCGCCAGACTAGCGGGATACACAGATACGCAGTATTTT
j_gene: TRBJ2-1; d_gene: .; abundance: .; v_gene: TRBV7-9; CDR3aa: CASSVTMSSYNEQFF; CDR3nt: TGTGCCAGCAGCGTAACGATGAGCTCCTACAATGAGCAGTTCTTC
j_gene: TRBJ2-1; d_gene: .; abundance: .; v_gene: TRBV19; CDR3aa: CASKVAGYNEQFF; CDR3nt: TGTGCCAGTAAAGTGGCGGGTTACAATGAGCAGTTCTTC
j_gene: TRBJ2-7; d_gene: .; abundance: few; v_gene: TRBV7-6; CDR3aa: CASSPAGGGPSSYEQYF; CDR3nt: TGTGCCAGCAGCCCCGCCGGGGGCGGGCCAAGCTCCTACGAGCAGTACTTC
j_gene: TRBJ2-7; d_gene: TRBD1; abundance: .; v_gene: TRBV6-1; CDR3aa: CASGGDRGLLEQYF; CDR3nt: TGTGCCAGCGGGGGGGACAGGGGACTTCTCGAGCAGTACTTC
j_gene: TRBJ1-1; d_gene: .; abundance: .; v_gene: TRBV2; CDR3aa: CASSGGTPGEAFF; CDR3nt: TGTGCCAGCAGTGGCGGGACACCGGGGGAAGCTTTCTTT
j_gene: TRBJ1-2; d_gene: .; abundance: .; v_gene: TRBV9; CDR3aa: CASSGTGGYTF; CDR3nt: TGTGCCAGCAGCGGGACGGGTGGCTACACCTTC
j_gene: TRBJ2-7; d_gene: .; abundance: .; v_gene: TRBV19; CDR3aa: CASSIGASSYEQYF; CDR3nt: TGTGCCAGTAGTATCGGGGCGAGCTCCTACGAGCAGTACTTC
j_gene: TRBJ2-3; d_gene: TRBD2; abundance: .; v_gene: TRBV18; CDR3aa: CASSPPGLVADTQYF; CDR3nt: TGTGCCAGCTCACCCCCGGGACTAGTGGCAGATACGCAGTATTTT
j_gene: TRBJ2-2; d_gene: .; abundance: .; v_gene: TRBV28; CDR3aa: CASSFRTPGELFF; CDR3nt: TGTGCCAGCAGTTTCCGGACACCCGGGGAGCTGTTTTTT
j_gene: TRBJ2-7; d_gene: .; abundance: .; v_gene: TRBV18; CDR3aa: CASSPASLAHEQYF; CDR3nt: TGTGCCAGCTCACCGGCTAGCTTGGCCCACGAGCAGTACTTC
j_gene: TRBJ2-1; d_gene: TRBD2; abundance: .; v_gene: TRBV19; CDR3aa: CASSLAGVGNEQFF; CDR3nt: TGTGCCAGTAGCCTAGCGGGAGTTGGCAATGAGCAGTTCTTC
j_gene: TRBJ2-7; d_gene: .; abundance: .; v_gene: TRBV7-8; CDR3aa: CASSTTGQPYEQYF; CDR3nt: TGTGCCAGCAGCACCACCGGGCAACCCTACGAGCAGTACTTC
j_gene: TRBJ2-7; d_gene: .; abundance: .; v_gene: TRBV15; CDR3aa: CATSRDHGQTSSYEQYF; CDR3nt: TGTGCCACCAGCAGAGATCATGGCCAGACCTCCTCCTACGAGCAGTACTTC
j_gene: TRBJ2-7; d_gene: .; abundance: .; v_gene: TRBV5-6; CDR3aa: CASSWGPRGSSYEQYF; CDR3nt: TGTGCCAGCAGTTGGGGGCCCCGCGGGAGCTCCTACGAGCAGTACTTC